This is a list of T cell receptor beta chains from one sample in a study of blood T cell repertoires in COVID-19. Clones were sequenced by immunoSEQ multiplex PCR, and TCRdb holds only the in-frame ones, with some missing. The table shows about 170,000 clones, with 85% to 90% occurring only once. Material for sequencing was peripheral blood. The receptor set was obtained from a woman between 55 and 75 years old with COVID-19, enrolled during active disease. The CDR3 runs from the conserved cysteine through the conserved F or W. Fields, in order: clone size, J gene, D gene, V gene, CDR3 protein, CDR3 DNA. A D gene is named only where the DNA matches it firmly. Only some rows state a clone size, as once, few, many or a class for expanded clones.

>.|TRBJ1-1|.|TRBV6-4
CASSEGSRGVPAFF
TGTGCCAGCAGTGAGGGCTCAAGGGGCGTGCCGGCTTTCTTT
>.|TRBJ2-1|TRBD2|TRBV6-5
CASSYAGREYNEQFF
TGTGCCAGCAGTTACGCCGGGAGGGAGTACAATGAGCAGTTCTTC
>.|TRBJ2-7|.|TRBV5-1
CASSLVQGSSYEQYF
TGCGCCAGCAGCTTGGTACAGGGAAGCTCCTACGAGCAGTACTTC
>.|TRBJ1-2|.|TRBV30
CAWSVGGIGYTF
TGTGCCTGGAGTGTGGGGGGGATAGGCTACACCTTC
>.|TRBJ1-2|.|TRBV2
CASSELGQYYGYTF
TGTGCCAGCAGTGAACTTGGACAGTACTATGGCTACACCTTC
>.|TRBJ2-7|.|TRBV6-2/TRBV6-3
CASSYSTGRVSYEQYF
TGTGCCAGCAGTTACTCGACCGGGAGAGTGTCCTACGAGCAGTACTTC
>.|TRBJ2-5|TRBD1|TRBV24-1
CAPWTGVETQYF
TGTGCCCCCTGGACAGGGGTCGAGACCCAGTACTTC
>few|TRBJ2-5|TRBD2|TRBV19
CATSRGAGETQYF
TGTGCCACCTCGCGGGGGGCGGGTGAGACCCAGTACTTC
>.|TRBJ2-7|.|TRBV7-2
CASSPSGVGEQYF
TGTGCCAGCAGCCCCTCGGGGGTAGGGGAGCAGTACTTC
>few|TRBJ1-2|.|TRBV19
CASSASVNYGYTF
TGTGCCAGTAGTGCCAGCGTTAACTATGGCTACACCTTC
>.|TRBJ1-2|.|TRBV6-5
CASSYSGVDVGDGYTF
TGTGCCAGCAGTTACTCAGGGGTAGACGTCGGAGATGGCTACACCTTC
>few|TRBJ2-7|TRBD2|TRBV7-2
CASSSGTSGRNEQYF
TGTGCCAGCAGCTCTGGGACTAGCGGGAGGAACGAGCAGTACTTC
>once|TRBJ2-3|.|TRBV20-1
CSASPADTQYF
TGCAGTGCTAGCCCCGCAGATACGCAGTATTTT
>.|TRBJ1-2|.|TRBV6-1
CASSEALYYGYTF
TGTGCCAGCAGTGAAGCCCTCTACTATGGCTACACCTTC
>.|TRBJ1-2|.|TRBV14
CASSQEAGQNYGYTF
TGTGCCAGCAGCCAAGAGGCAGGGCAGAACTATGGCTACACCTTC
>.|TRBJ2-7|.|TRBV28
CASSLWGSGPYEQYF
TGTGCCAGCAGTTTATGGGGAAGCGGGCCCTACGAGCAGTACTTC
>.|TRBJ2-7|TRBD2|TRBV30
CACTHSGPDYEQYF
TGTGCCTGTACCCATAGCGGGCCCGACTACGAGCAGTACTTC
>.|TRBJ1-2|TRBD1|TRBV27
CASSLLPGQGDGYTF
TGTGCCAGCAGCCTCTTGCCGGGACAGGGTGATGGCTACACCTTC
>.|TRBJ1-6|TRBD1|TRBV6-6
CASQQGQGNSPLHF
TGTGCCAGTCAACAGGGACAGGGTAATTCACCCCTCCACTTT
>.|TRBJ2-3|.|TRBV6-5
CASRPTQHATQYF
TGTGCCAGCAGACCGACACAGCATGCTACGCAGTATTTT
>.|TRBJ2-5|TRBD2|TRBV28
CASSPTGGQETQYF
TGTGCCAGCAGCCCGACGGGAGGCCAAGAGACCCAGTACTTC
>.|TRBJ2-7|TRBD1|TRBV5-1
CASSPTGGNYEQYF
TGCGCCAGCAGCCCGACAGGGGGTAACTACGAGCAGTACTTC
>.|TRBJ2-1|TRBD2|TRBV6-5
CASSQPGLGFNEQFF
TGTGCCAGCAGTCAACCGGGACTAGGGTTCAATGAGCAGTTCTTC
>.|TRBJ2-7|TRBD1|TRBV4-3
CASSPTGMAYEQYF
TGCGCCAGCAGCCCGACAGGGATGGCCTACGAGCAGTACTTC
>.|TRBJ2-5|TRBD1|TRBV7-7
CASSRQGLSSETQYF
TGTGCTAGCAGCCGACAGGGATTGAGTAGTGAGACCCAGTACTTC
>.|TRBJ1-2|TRBD1|TRBV7-6
CASSSRQGQNYGYTF
TGTGCCAGCAGCTCTAGACAGGGCCAAAACTATGGCTACACCTTC
>.|TRBJ2-7|.|TRBV6-5
CASSRGYEQYF
TGTGCCAGCAGTCGCGGGTACGAGCAGTACTTC
>.|TRBJ2-1|.|TRBV5-1
CASSLLGFGIAKAYNEQFF
TGCGCCAGCAGCTTGCTGGGGTTTGGTATAGCGAAGGCCTACAATGAGCAGTTCTTC
>.|TRBJ2-5|TRBD2|TRBV5-4
CASSSGLAGPQYF
TGTGCCAGCAGCTCGGGACTAGCGGGACCCCAGTACTTC